This T cell receptor (beta chain) derives from a study of OX40 agonist ivuxolimab in advanced cancers. Study summary: Intravenous ivuxolimab was administered to patients every 2 weeks at 0.01 to 10 mg/kg.

Baseline, cycle 4 day 1, and cycle 7 day 1 were the blood sampling points. This table comes from immunoSEQ multiplex PCR, and its TCRdb copy is limited to in-frame clones, with some not included. Of around 75,000 clones listed, 85% to 90% are singletons. V was pared by 5 bases and J by 4 bases, with 8 bases of the junction left unmatched. The CDR3 extends over 15 amino acids. The germline CDR1 and CDR2 sequences are LNHDA and SQIVND (reference sequence). This TCR derives from an adult with an advanced solid tumor such as melanoma, head and neck, liver or kidney cancer. The J gene is TRBJ1-5, the V gene TRBV19; TRBD1 matches at 7 bases. The sequencing used CD4+ or CD8+ T cells sorted from blood, collected in a trial of the OX40 agonist ivuxolimab. The CDR3 here is CASSRDRVGNQPQHF. The CDR3 nucleotides are TGTGCCAGTAGTCGCGACAGGGTCGGGAATCAGCCCCAGCATTTT. Based on the CDR3 plus reference TRBV19 and TRBJ1-5, the full variable domain is DGGITQSPKYLFRKEGQNVTLSCEQNLNHDAMYWYRQDPGQGLRLIYYSQIVNDFQKGDIAEGYSVSREKKESFPLTVTSAQKNPTAFYLCASSRDRVGNQPQHFGDGTRLSIL.